The 18 T cell receptor beta chains listed next were all sequenced from one sample in a study of regulatory T cells in long-lasting Graves disease. Indicated time point: persistent/refractory GD, antithyroid drugs over 5 years with positive TRAb. The TCR library used RNA extracted from PBMCs. iRepertoire HTBI primers and Arm-PCR of CDR3 regions built TCR beta libraries. TCRdb processed the multiplex PCR reads anew with MiXCR; each CDR3 protein has one entry. This table holds over 450,000 distinct CDR3 sequences, 20% to 25% found once. Specimen: peripheral blood mononuclear cells (PBMCs), collected when the disease was refractory, from a patient treated with antithyroid drugs. These receptors came from a female donor with Graves disease.

This clonotype was seen ten or more times. The chain recombines TRBV2 with TRBJ1-5; D not resolved. Trimming stripped 6 bases from V and 4 bases from J, with 7 bases between. There are 12 residues in the CDR3. Germline lookup yields CDR1 SNHLY and CDR2 FYNNEI. The CDR3 sequence: CASRRENQPQHF. CDR3 coding DNA: TGTGCCAGCAGACGGGAAAATCAGCCCCAGCATTTT.

The rearrangement links TRBV19 to TRBJ2-3; TRBD2 is a possible D gene (5 bases). Trimming removed 1 base at V and 4 bases at J, with 9 bases between. Germline values: CDR1 LNHDA, CDR2 SQIVND (reference sequence). The CDR3 is 14 residues long. The CDR3 sequence: CASSIALASDTQYF. In nucleotides, the CDR3 is TGTGCCAGTAGTATAGCGCTAGCTTCAGATACGCAGTATTTT.

This rearrangement joins TRBV11-2 to TRBJ2-2; the D gene is possibly TRBD2 (6 bases). Per the germline V gene, CDR1 is SGHAT and CDR2 is FQNNGV. The V end was cut by 5 bases, the J end by 0 bases, with 19 bases between. The CDR3 extends over 18 amino acids. The CDR3 DNA follows: TGTGCCAGCAGCCACGGACGGGGGAGTCATGCGAACACCGGGGAGCTGTTTTTT. Translation: CASSHGRGSHANTGELFF.

This clonotype was detected many times. The V call is TRBV11-2, the J call TRBJ1-1, with TRBD1 matching 7 bases. This CDR3 has 15 residues. V lost 0 bases and J lost 2; bases outside the gene matches: 3. CDR1 and CDR2 (germline): SGHAT, FQNNGV. CDR3 sequence: CASSLEEGGNTEAFF. In DNA, the CDR3 is TGTGCCAGCAGCTTAGAGGAAGGGGGCAACACTGAAGCTTTCTTT.

This clonotype was detected ten times or more. This chain links TRBV2 with TRBJ1-2; D gene unclear. Germline CDR1 is SNHLY and CDR2 is FYNNEI. The CDR3 covers 10 residues. V was pared by 4 bases and J by 7 bases, with 4 bases between. The CDR3 bases are TGTGCCAGCAGTGGGGGTGGCTACACCTTC. Its protein is CASSGGGYTF.

This clonotype was seen many times. The gene calls are TRBV12-3 or TRBV12-4 and TRBJ2-2; D is ambiguous. The CDR3 contains 14 residues. V lost 2 bases, J lost 8 bases, and 12 bases lay in between. CDR3 sequence: CASSLSHAMGELFF. The DNA of the CDR3 is TGTGCCAGCAGTTTAAGCCATGCCATGGGGGAGCTGTTTTTT.

This clonotype occurred many times. The chain links TRBV28 to TRBJ1-2; D call uncertain. The CDR3 has 14 residues. Germline V gene sequence: CDR1 MDHEN, CDR2 SYDVKM. Trimming removed 5 bases at V and 0 bases at J, with 10 bases between. This CDR3 reads CASSLQSTNYGYTF. For the CDR3, the DNA is TGTGCCAGCAGTCTACAGTCTACTAACTATGGCTACACCTTC.

This clonotype was seen at least ten times. The chain is built from TRBV28 and TRBJ1-5, with 7 bases matching TRBD1. The CDR3 spans 17 residues. The trim removed 4 bases at V and 5 bases at J, leaving 14 bases unmatched. Per germline, CDR1 MDHEN and CDR2 SYDVKM. CDR3 DNA sequence: TGTGCCAGCAGTTACCAGGACAGGAAAACGGGGTATCAGCCCCAGCATTTT. This sequence encodes CASSYQDRKTGYQPQHF.

Comments on this clonotype: One junction end disagrees with the germline gene, perhaps due to a read error. The rearrangement links TRBV7-9 to TRBJ1-5, with D perhaps TRBD1 (5 bases). The CDR3 sequence is 17 residues long. Germline-derived CDR1 and CDR2 are SEHNR and FQNEAQ (reference sequence). The DNA for the CDR3 is TGCGCCAGCAGCCAAGATCTTGGGACCGGACCAAATCAGCCCCAGCATTTT. The encoded protein is CASSQDLGTGPNQPQHF.

This clonotype has a count of ten or more. The chain combines TRBV7-3 with TRBJ2-7; perhaps TRBD2 as D (6 bases). Trimming removed 3 bases at V and 3 bases at J, with 12 bases between. The CDR3 is 14 amino acids. The germline CDR1 and CDR2 sequences are SGHTA and FQGTGA. The CDR3 coding sequence is TGTGCCAGCAGCTTGGATGTGGGGGGCTACGAGCAGTACTTC. Translating it yields CASSLDVGGYEQYF.

This clonotype has just a few counts. The chain couples TRBV10-3 to TRBJ1-3, with a tentative D call TRBD1 (5 bases). The CDR3 consists of 14 residues. The germline V and J ends were trimmed by 9 bases and 0 bases, with 12 bases remaining between them. CDR1 and CDR2 (germline): ENHRY, SYGVKD. The chain's CDR3 is CAIRQTFSGNTIYF. The CDR3 bases are TGTGCCATAAGACAGACTTTCTCTGGAAACACCATATATTTT.

To note about this clonotype: This may be a read error, as it is one base from a much larger clone. The chain has TRBV19 and TRBJ2-7; the match to TRBD1 covers 7 bases. The germline V gene has CDR1 LNHDA and CDR2 SQIVND (reference sequence). The CDR3 sequence is 16 residues long. Trimming at V came to 4 bases and at J to 9 bases, leaving 18 bases not matched to a gene. The DNA for the CDR3 is TGTGCCAGTAGTACGCCACAGGGGTGGTCTTTTGGCGGGCAGTACTTC. It specifies CASSTPQGWSFGGQYF.

The table lists this clonotype with many counts. The rearrangement links TRBV10-3 to TRBJ1-1; the D gene is possibly TRBD1 (6 bases). Trimming took 2 bases from V and 3 from J, leaving 10 bases between them. Germline values: CDR1 ENHRY, CDR2 SYGVKD. The CDR3 runs 14 residues. CDR3 nucleotide sequence: TGTGCCATCAGTGAGGCAGGGGTTGACACTGAAGCTTTCTTT. It is translated as CAISEAGVDTEAFF.

This clonotype appeared many times. This sequence joins TRBV6-1 and TRBJ2-7, with TRBD1 identical over 9 bases. Unmatched junction bases numbered 11, after V lost 9 bases and J lost 2 bases. In germline, CDR1 is MNHNS, CDR2 SASEGT. There are 15 residues in the CDR3. CDR3 bases: TGTGCCAGTAACAACGCGGGACAGGGCGCCTACGAGCAGTACTTC. It is translated as CASNNAGQGAYEQYF.

This clonotype has just a few counts. One end of the junction fails to match germline, which may point to a read error. This chain joins TRBV28 and TRBJ2-5; 7 nucleotides agree with TRBD1. The CDR3 extends over 14 amino acids. Germline loops: CDR1 MDHEN, CDR2 SYDVKM. Here the CDR3 DNA reads TGTGCCAGCCGTTTCGACAGGGACCAAGAGACCCAGTACTTC. This codes for CASRFDRDQETQYF.

This clonotype was picked up many times. The chain is built from TRBV12-3 or TRBV12-4 and TRBJ1-2; no firm D call. The CDR3 is made up of 15 amino acids. V was trimmed by 6 bases and J by 2 bases, leaving 16 bases between them. DNA for the CDR3: TGTGCCAGCAGCTCCTCGGGGAGGGAGAACTATGGCTACACCTTC. This encodes CASSSSGRENYGYTF.

V usage is TRBV30 and J usage is TRBJ1-1, with D hard to call. Trimming shortened V by 0 bases and J by 7 bases, and 15 bases separated the two germline ends. The CDR3 length is 14 residues. The germline V gene encodes CDR1 GTSNPN and CDR2 SVGIG (reference sequence). DNA for the CDR3: TGTGCCTGGAGTGTAGGGCGGGCGTTTGGTGAAGCTTTCTTT. Translated, it gives CAWSVGRAFGEAFF.

This clonotype was observed many times. The gene calls are TRBV29-1 and TRBJ1-2; D gene unclear. Germline values: CDR1 SQVTM, CDR2 ANQGSEA. The V gene lost 1 base and the J gene lost 4 bases, with 4 bases spanning the gap. The CDR3 is made up of 11 amino acids. CDR3 amino acids: CSVEGGYGYTF. CDR3 DNA: TGCAGCGTTGAAGGTGGCTATGGCTACACCTTC.